The table lists the clone carrying this T cell receptor beta chain with a count of one. The data originate from a study of blood T cell repertoires in COVID-19. The CDR3 is 16 residues long. V lost 4 bases, J lost 7 bases, and 13 bases stayed unmatched. From germline, CDR1 is SGHVS and CDR2 FQNEAQ. Generated by immunoSEQ multiplex PCR, the TCRdb table keeps only in-frame clones and is missing some. This table has over 200,000 clones, roughly nine tenths appearing once. This clonotype was sampled from a young man who had recovered from COVID-19. V gene TRBV7-8 combines with J gene TRBJ2-1; 7 bases fit TRBD2. Sequenced: PBMCs or T cells enriched from blood (not recorded which). The CDR3 nucleotides read TGTGCCAGCAGCTCCTGGCGCAGCGGGGTCGGAAATGAGCAGTTCTTC. Residues: CASSSWRSGVGNEQFF.